The T cell receptor (beta chain) described here comes from a study of CD8 T cells in Susac syndrome. TCR beta from blood CD8+ and CD4+ T cells was sequenced. Reverse transcription of about 0.45 to 1 ug RNA used random hexamers. Multiplex PCR with immunoSEQ amplified the TCR beta CDR3 across 54 Vbeta and 13 Jbeta. TCRdb ran MiXCR on the immunoSEQ multiplex PCR reads and lists one entry per CDR3 protein. This sample has some 130,000 distinct CDR3 sequences; just under 95% occur once, and the top ten carry 0.15% to 0.2%. The germline CDR1 and CDR2 sequences are SGHDT and YYEEEE. The CDR3 length is 13 residues. V lost 4 bases and J lost 3, with 11 bases in between.

The material sequenced was CD8+ T cells from PBMCs. The clonotype comes from a human donor with Susac syndrome. This chain connects TRBV5-6 to TRBJ2-7; D might be TRBD2 (6 bases). CDR3 loop: CASSAGNRYEQYF. The CDR3, as DNA: TGTGCCAGCAGCGCGGGAAACCGCTACGAGCAGTACTTC.